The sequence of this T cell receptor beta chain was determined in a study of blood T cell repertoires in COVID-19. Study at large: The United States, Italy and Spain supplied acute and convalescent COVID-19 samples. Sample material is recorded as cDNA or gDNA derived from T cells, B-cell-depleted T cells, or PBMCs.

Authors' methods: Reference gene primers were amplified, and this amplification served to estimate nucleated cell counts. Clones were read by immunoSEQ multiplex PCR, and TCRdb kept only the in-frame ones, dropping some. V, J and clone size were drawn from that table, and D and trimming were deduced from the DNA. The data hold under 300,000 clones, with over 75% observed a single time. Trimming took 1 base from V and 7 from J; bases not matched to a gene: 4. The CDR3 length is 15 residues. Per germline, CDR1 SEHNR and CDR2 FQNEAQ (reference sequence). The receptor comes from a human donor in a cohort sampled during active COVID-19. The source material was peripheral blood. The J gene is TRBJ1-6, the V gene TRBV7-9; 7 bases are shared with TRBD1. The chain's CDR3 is CASSLETGLNSPLHF. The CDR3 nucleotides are TGTGCCAGCAGCTTAGAGACAGGGCTGAATTCACCCCTCCACTTT. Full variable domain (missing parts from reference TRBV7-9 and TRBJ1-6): DTGVSQNPRHKITKRGQNVTFRCDPISEHNRLYWYRQTLGQGPEFLTYFQNEAQLEKSRLLSDRFSAERPKGSFSTLEIQRTEQGDSAMYLCASSLETGLNSPLHFGNGTRLTVT.